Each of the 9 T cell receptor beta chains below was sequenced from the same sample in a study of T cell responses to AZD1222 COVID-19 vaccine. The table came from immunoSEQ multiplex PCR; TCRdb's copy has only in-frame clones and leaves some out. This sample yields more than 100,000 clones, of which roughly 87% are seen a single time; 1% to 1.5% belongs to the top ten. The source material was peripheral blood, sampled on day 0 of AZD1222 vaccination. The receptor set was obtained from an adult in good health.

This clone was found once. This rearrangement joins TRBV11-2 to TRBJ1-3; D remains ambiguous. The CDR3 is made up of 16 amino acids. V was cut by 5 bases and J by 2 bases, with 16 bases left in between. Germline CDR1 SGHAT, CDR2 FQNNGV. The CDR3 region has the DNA TGTGCCAGCAGCCCCCCACGATCTGCCACTGGAAACACCATATATTTT. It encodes CASSPPRSATGNTIYF.

The CDR3 coding sequence is TGTGCCAGCTCACAACAGGGGGCGGTGAACACTGAAGCTTTCTTT. It codes for CASSQQGAVNTEAFF. The rearrangement uses TRBV18 and TRBJ1-1; 9 nucleotides match TRBD1. V dropped 4 bases and J dropped 0; count of bases not matched to a gene: 3. CDR1 and CDR2 (germline): KGHSH, LQKENI. The CDR3 totals 15 residues.

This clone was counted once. The CDR3 reads CASRGTSGDVWATGELFF. The DNA for the CDR3 is TGTGCCAGTAGGGGGACTAGCGGGGACGTTTGGGCCACCGGGGAGCTGTTTTTT. The chain uses TRBV19 and TRBJ2-2; 13 nucleotides match TRBD2. CDR3 length: 18 amino acids. V gave up 6 bases and J gave up 4 bases; unmatched junction bases: 11. The germline CDR1 and CDR2 sequences are LNHDA and SQIVND (reference sequence).

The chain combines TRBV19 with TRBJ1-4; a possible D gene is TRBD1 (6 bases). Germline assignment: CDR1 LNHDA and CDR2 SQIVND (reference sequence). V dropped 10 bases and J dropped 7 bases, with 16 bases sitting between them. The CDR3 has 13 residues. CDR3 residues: CATRRGTREKLFF. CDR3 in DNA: TGTGCCACTAGGCGCGGGACACGTGAAAAACTGTTTTTT.

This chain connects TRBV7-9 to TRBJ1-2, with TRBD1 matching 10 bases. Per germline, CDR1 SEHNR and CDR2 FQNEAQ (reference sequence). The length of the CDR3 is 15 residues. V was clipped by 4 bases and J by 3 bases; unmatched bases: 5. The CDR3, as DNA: TGTGCCAGCAGCTCCCCGGGACAGGGGTACTATGGCTACACCTTC. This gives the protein CASSSPGQGYYGYTF.

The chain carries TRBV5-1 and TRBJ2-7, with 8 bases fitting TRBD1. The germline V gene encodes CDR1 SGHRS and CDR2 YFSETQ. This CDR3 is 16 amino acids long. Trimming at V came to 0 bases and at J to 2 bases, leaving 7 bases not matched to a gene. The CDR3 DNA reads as TGCGCCAGCAGCTTGGCCTTGGCAGGGGGCGCCTACGAGCAGTACTTC. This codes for CASSLALAGGAYEQYF. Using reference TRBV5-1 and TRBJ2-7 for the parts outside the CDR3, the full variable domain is KAGVTQTPRYLIKTRGQQVTLSCSPISGHRSVSWYQQTPGQGLQFLFEYFSETQRNKGNFPGRFSGRQFSNSRSEMNVSTLELGDSALYLCASSLALAGGAYEQYFGPGTRLTVT.

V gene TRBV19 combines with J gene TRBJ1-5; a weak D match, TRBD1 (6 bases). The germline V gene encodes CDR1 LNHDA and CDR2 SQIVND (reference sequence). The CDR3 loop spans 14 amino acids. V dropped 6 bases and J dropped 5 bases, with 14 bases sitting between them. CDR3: CASSVSRGDQPQHF. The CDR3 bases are TGTGCCAGTAGCGTATCAAGGGGGGATCAGCCCCAGCATTTT.

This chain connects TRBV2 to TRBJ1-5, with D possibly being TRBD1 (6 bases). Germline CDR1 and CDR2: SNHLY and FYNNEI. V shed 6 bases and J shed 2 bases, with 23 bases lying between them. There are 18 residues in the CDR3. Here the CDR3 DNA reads TGTGCCAGCAGCCGAGGCGCAGGGGTGGGTTGGGGCAATCAGCCCCAGCATTTT. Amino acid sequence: CASSRGAGVGWGNQPQHF.

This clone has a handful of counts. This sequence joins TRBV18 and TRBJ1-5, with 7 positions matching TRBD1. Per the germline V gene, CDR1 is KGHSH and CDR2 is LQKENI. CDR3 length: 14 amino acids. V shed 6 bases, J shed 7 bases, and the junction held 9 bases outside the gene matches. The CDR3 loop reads CASSQGGAGQPQHF. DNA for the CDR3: TGTGCCAGCTCTCAGGGGGGGGCCGGGCAGCCCCAGCATTTT.